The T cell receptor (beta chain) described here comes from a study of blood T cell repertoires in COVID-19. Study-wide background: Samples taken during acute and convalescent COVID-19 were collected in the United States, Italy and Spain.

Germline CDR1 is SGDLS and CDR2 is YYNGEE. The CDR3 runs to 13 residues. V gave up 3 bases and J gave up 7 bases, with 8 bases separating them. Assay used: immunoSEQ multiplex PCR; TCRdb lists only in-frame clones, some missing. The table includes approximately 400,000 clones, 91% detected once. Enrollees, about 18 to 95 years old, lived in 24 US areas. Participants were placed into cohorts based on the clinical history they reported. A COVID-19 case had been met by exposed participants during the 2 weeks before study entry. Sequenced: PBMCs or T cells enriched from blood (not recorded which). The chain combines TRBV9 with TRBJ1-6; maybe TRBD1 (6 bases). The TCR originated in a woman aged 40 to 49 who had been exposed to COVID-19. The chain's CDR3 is CASSAGQNSPLHF. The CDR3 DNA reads TGTGCCAGCAGCGCTGGACAGAATTCACCCCTCCACTTT. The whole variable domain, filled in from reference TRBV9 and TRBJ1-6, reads DSGVTQTPKHLITATGQRVTLRCSPRSGDLSVYWYQQSLDQGLQFLIQYYNGEERAKGNILERFSAQQFPDLHSELNLSSLELGDSALYFCASSAGQNSPLHFGNGTRLTVT.